This passage covers 22 T cell receptor beta chains from one sample sequenced in a study of cytomegalovirus exposure and HLA in healthy donors. A multiplex PCR was run with 60 Vbeta primers and 13 Jbeta primers. The repertoire was sequenced with immunoSEQ multiplex PCR; TCRdb's copy has only in-frame clones and lacks some. The top ten clones hold about 6.4% of a sample with over 200,000 clones, over 80% of them seen once. Input material: PBMCs. These receptors were taken from a man aged 40-49 years in good health and CMV-seropositive.

The chain combines TRBV28 with TRBJ1-2; 10 bases match TRBD1. Trimming cost V 1 base and J 5 bases; bases outside gene matches: 13. Germline V lookup: CDR1 MDHEN, CDR2 SYDVKM. This CDR3 is built from 18 residues. CDR3 protein: CASSLSVGGTGVGYGYTF. CDR3 nucleotides: TGTGCCAGCAGTTTATCTGTAGGAGGGACAGGGGTGGGGTATGGCTACACCTTC.

The J gene is TRBJ2-3, the V gene TRBV9, with D tentatively TRBD2 (6 bases). Germline V gene lookup returns CDR1 SGDLS and CDR2 YYNGEE. V gave up 0 bases and J gave up 5 bases, with 10 bases separating them. The CDR3 covers 14 residues. The DNA for the CDR3 is TGTGCCAGCAGCGTAGCCTGGGGGGTAGATACGCAGTATTTT. It encodes CASSVAWGVDTQYF.

The rearrangement joins TRBV5-6 to TRBJ1-1; no reliable D call. This CDR3 region has 13 residues. The V gene's germline CDR1 is SGHDT and CDR2 YYEEEE. V lost 7 bases to trimming and J lost 3 bases, with 13 bases between them. The CDR3 region has the DNA TGTGCCAGCGCTATTCCCGGGGACACTGAAGCTTTCTTT. Its translation is CASAIPGDTEAFF.

This clone was seen a handful of times. V is TRBV25-1 and J is TRBJ1-1; D remains ambiguous. With 7 bases removed from V and 1 base from J, the gap between germline ends came to 10 bases. Per germline, CDR1 MGHDK and CDR2 SYGVNS. The CDR3 sequence is 13 residues long. CDR3 residues: CASMRVGNTEAFF. The DNA for the CDR3 is TGTGCCAGCATGAGGGTGGGGAACACTGAAGCTTTCTTT.

This chain uses TRBV2 with TRBJ2-6; the D gene is possibly TRBD1 (6 bases). Trimming took off 6 bases at V and 2 bases at J, with 14 bases between the two ends. The length of the CDR3 is 16 residues. Germline loops: CDR1 SNHLY, CDR2 FYNNEI. The CDR3 DNA reads TGTGCCAGCAGGAGGAACGAGGGGGCTGGGGCCAACGTCCTGACTTTC. It translates to CASRRNEGAGANVLTF.

The chain carries TRBV2 and TRBJ2-1; 8 bases align to TRBD2. The CDR3 consists of 16 residues. Germline lookup yields CDR1 SNHLY and CDR2 FYNNEI. V was clipped by 0 bases and J by 4 bases; unmatched bases: 5. CDR3 amino acids: CASSEAVVAGYNEQFF. In DNA form, the CDR3 reads TGTGCCAGCAGTGAAGCTGTGGTAGCGGGGTACAATGAGCAGTTCTTC.

V gene TRBV29-1 combines with J gene TRBJ1-2; no clear D. The CDR3 contains 10 residues. Germline assignment: CDR1 SQVTM and CDR2 ANQGSEA. V dropped 7 bases and J dropped 8 bases, with 11 bases sitting between them. The CDR3 spells CSGLEGGYTF. DNA for the CDR3: TGCAGCGGCCTGGAGGGCGGCTACACCTTC.

This sequence joins TRBV5-4 and TRBJ2-1; TRBD2 matches 15 bases. Germline CDR1 reads SGHNT; CDR2 reads YYREEE (reference sequence). The CDR3 consists of 20 residues. Trimming cost V 4 bases and J 3 bases; bases outside gene matches: 14. The CDR3 sequence is CASSLGGPGLAGGIYNEQFF. CDR3 nucleotide sequence: TGTGCCAGCAGCCTGGGGGGCCCCGGACTAGCGGGAGGGATCTACAATGAGCAGTTCTTC.

DNA of the CDR3: TGTGCCAGCTCACCAGCCGGACAGGGTAGATATGGCTACACCTTC. Amino acids: CASSPAGQGRYGYTF. The chain combines TRBV18 with TRBJ1-2; 8 positions agree with TRBD1. There are 15 residues in the CDR3. V shed 2 bases, J shed 5 bases, and the junction held 7 bases outside the gene matches. The germline V gene encodes CDR1 KGHSH and CDR2 LQKENI.

The rearrangement joins TRBV25-1 to TRBJ1-3; 9 bases are shared with TRBD1. The CDR3 has 15 amino acids. From germline, CDR1 is MGHDK and CDR2 SYGVNS. V dropped 3 bases and J dropped 1; count of bases not matched to a gene: 1. The CDR3 sequence: CASSEGQGSGNTIYF. DNA of the CDR3: TGTGCCAGCAGTGAGGGACAGGGATCTGGAAACACCATATATTTT.

The DNA of the CDR3 is TGTGCCAGTAGTGCCCGGGACAGGGGTGGCTACACCTTC. Protein product: CASSARDRGGYTF. The chain uses TRBV19 and TRBJ1-2; 10 bases agree with TRBD1. The germline CDR1 and CDR2 sequences are LNHDA and SQIVND (reference sequence). J lost 7 bases, V lost 5 bases, and 4 bases had no gene match. The CDR3 covers 13 residues. The full variable domain, in which reference TRBV19 and TRBJ1-2 provide the parts outside the CDR3, is DGGITQSPKYLFRKEGQNVTLSCEQNLNHDAMYWYRQDPGQGLRLIYYSQIVNDFQKGDIAEGYSVSREKKESFPLTVTSAQKNPTAFYLCASSARDRGGYTFGSGTRLTVV.

This clone appeared a few times. The chain joins TRBV7-9 to TRBJ2-2, with 10 bases identical to TRBD2. The CDR3 sequence is 15 residues long. The V and J ends lost 5 bases and 7 bases, in that order; junction bases with no gene match: 7. From germline, CDR1 is SEHNR and CDR2 FQNEAQ (reference sequence). CDR3 protein: CASSRVSGRVGELFF. The CDR3 DNA is TGTGCCAGCAGCCGAGTCAGCGGGAGGGTCGGGGAGCTGTTTTTT.

In this sample, this clone turned up a few times. The chain employs TRBV9 and TRBJ2-2, with a tentative D call TRBD2 (6 bases). Deletions cut 0 bases from V and 7 bases from J, with 22 bases between. This CDR3 comprises 18 residues. Per the germline V gene, CDR1 is SGDLS and CDR2 is YYNGEE. The CDR3 nucleotides are TGTGCCAGCAGCGTAGACCCCCTCGGGAGCGGAGGTTTCGGGGAGCTGTTTTTT. Translated: CASSVDPLGSGGFGELFF.

The chain uses TRBV6-6 and TRBJ2-6, with a tentative D call TRBD2 (6 bases). V shed 5 bases and J shed 4 bases, with 12 bases lying between them. Germline lookup yields CDR1 MNHNY and CDR2 SVGAGI (reference sequence). The CDR3 runs 15 residues. This CDR3 reads CASSRLGGGANVLTF. The DNA for the CDR3 is TGTGCCAGCAGTCGACTGGGAGGCGGGGCCAACGTCCTGACTTTC.

The sample holds one count of this clone. The chain couples TRBV13 to TRBJ2-7, with TRBD1 matching 7 bases. The CDR3 runs to 14 residues. V lost 5 bases and J lost 2; bases outside the gene matches: 6. The germline CDR1 and CDR2 sequences are PRHDT and FYEKMQ (reference sequence). CDR3 region: CASSEQGSTYEQYF. As DNA, the CDR3 is TGTGCCAGCAGCGAACAGGGGTCTACCTACGAGCAGTACTTC. Full variable domain (rest looked up from reference TRBV13 and TRBJ2-7): AAGVIQSPRHLIKEKRETATLKCYPIPRHDTVYWYQQGPGQDPQFLISFYEKMQSDKGSIPDRFSAQQFSDYHSELNMSSLELGDSALYFCASSEQGSTYEQYFGPGTRLTVT.

The chain recombines TRBV6-6 with TRBJ2-5; TRBD2 agrees at 8 bases. The CDR3 is 15 residues long. Germline CDR1 is MNHNY and CDR2 is SVGAGI (reference sequence). V shed 6 bases and J 3 bases; nucleotides not matched to a gene: 9. CDR3 in DNA: TGTGCCAGCAGGCCTTCCGGAGCGGGAGAAGAGACCCAGTACTTC. Translating gives CASRPSGAGEETQYF.

The chain has TRBV2 and TRBJ1-2; 7 nucleotides line up with TRBD1. V trimming: 6 bases; J trimming: 6 bases; junction bases outside the gene matches: 1. Germline CDR1 and CDR2: SNHLY and FYNNEI. CDR3 size: 11 residues. The CDR3 is CASRTGDGYTF. CDR3 coding DNA: TGTGCCAGCAGAACAGGGGATGGCTACACCTTC.

This chain joins TRBV27 and TRBJ1-4; TRBD1 matches at 7 bases. The length of the CDR3 is 15 residues. Germline loops: CDR1 MNHEY, CDR2 SMNVEV (reference sequence). With V trimmed by 5 bases and J by 7 bases, 10 bases remained unmatched. The CDR3, as DNA: TGTGCCAGCAGTCCAGGGTCACACAGGGGTGAAAAACTGTTTTTT. Translation gives CASSPGSHRGEKLFF. Full variable domain (missing parts from reference TRBV27 and TRBJ1-4): EAQVTQNPRYLITVTGKKLTVTCSQNMNHEYMSWYRQDPGLGLRQIYYSMNVEVTDKGDVPEGYKVSRKEKRNFPLILESPSPNQTSLYFCASSPGSHRGEKLFFGSGTQLSVL.

This chain links TRBV7-3 with TRBJ2-5; the match to TRBD2 covers 12 bases. The CDR3 loop spans 15 amino acids. Trimming cost V 5 bases and J 3 bases; bases outside gene matches: 4. Germline V gene data show CDR1 as SGHTA and CDR2 as FQGTGA. The CDR3, as DNA: TGTGCCAGCAGCCGAGGACTAGCGGGAAAAGAGACCCAGTACTTC. Its translation is CASSRGLAGKETQYF.

This chain joins TRBV29-1 and TRBJ1-2, with D unclear. Germline CDR1 SQVTM, CDR2 ANQGSEA. V shed 5 bases and J shed 6 bases, with 10 bases lying between them. This CDR3 has 11 amino acids. This CDR3 is CSVPKSDGYTF. Here the CDR3 DNA reads TGCAGCGTTCCCAAGTCAGATGGCTACACCTTC.

The rearrangement links TRBV7-9 to TRBJ2-3; D remains ambiguous. Trimming shortened V by 6 bases and J by 1 base, and 8 bases separated the two germline ends. In germline, CDR1 is SEHNR, CDR2 FQNEAQ (reference sequence). This CDR3 has 13 residues. CDR3 DNA sequence: TGTGCCAGCAGAACTCTCGGCACAGATACGCAGTATTTT. Amino acids: CASRTLGTDTQYF.

The chain employs TRBV20-1 and TRBJ2-5; D remains ambiguous. CDR1 and CDR2 (germline): DFQATT, SNEGSKA (reference sequence). The CDR3 covers 11 residues. V was pared by 0 bases and J by 9 bases, with 8 bases between. CDR3: CSARDLSSQYF. CDR3 in DNA: TGCAGTGCTAGAGATTTGTCATCCCAGTACTTC.